The 21 T cell receptor beta chains given below trace back to one sample, sequenced in a study of shared clonotypes between healthy human individuals. Sequenced by immunoSEQ multiplex PCR; TCRdb stores in-frame clones only, minus some. The profile shows about 490,000 clones, over 65% of them singletons. The sequenced sample consisted of PBMCs. The receptors here all came from a middle-aged woman in good health. Some clones in this sample may be carry-over from other donors' samples.

V is TRBV5-1 and J is TRBJ2-3; D is unclear. This CDR3 spans 15 amino acids. The germline V gene encodes CDR1 SGHRS and CDR2 YFSETQ. Trimming left V 1 base short and J 0 bases short, with 9 bases between. The DNA for the CDR3 is TGCGCCAGCAGCTTGCTCGCAGCTAGCACAGATACGCAGTATTTT. It yields the protein CASSLLAASTDTQYF.

Written as DNA, the CDR3 is TGTGCCAGCTCACGGGACATCCTGGACCAGTACTTC. Its protein is CASSRDILDQYF. This rearrangement joins TRBV18 to TRBJ2-5, with a weak D call TRBD1 (6 bases). There are 12 residues in the CDR3. From germline, CDR1 is KGHSH and CDR2 LQKENI. V lost 4 bases to trimming and J lost 10 bases, with 13 bases between them.

CDR3 residues: CASSESSGWETQYF. The DNA of the CDR3 is TGTGCCAGCAGTGAAAGTTCAGGGTGGGAGACCCAGTACTTC. The V and J genes are TRBV6-1 and TRBJ2-5, with TRBD1 as a possible D gene (5 bases). The CDR3 loop spans 14 amino acids. Trimming shortened V by 2 bases and J by 5 bases, and 12 bases separated the two germline ends. Germline V gives CDR1 MNHNS, CDR2 SASEGT.

This sequence joins TRBV6-1 and TRBJ1-5, with TRBD1 matching over 7 bases. CDR1 MNHNS and CDR2 SASEGT come from the germline V gene. This CDR3 has 15 amino acids. Unmatched junction bases numbered 4, after V lost 5 bases and J lost 0 bases. Here the CDR3 reads CASSINRGSNQPQHF. CDR3 nucleotides: TGTGCCAGCAGTATTAACAGGGGTAGCAATCAGCCCCAGCATTTT.

The chain joins TRBV19 to TRBJ2-3; 7 bases agree with TRBD1. The CDR3 covers 17 residues. The germline V gene has CDR1 LNHDA and CDR2 SQIVND (reference sequence). After removal of 0 bases from V and 0 bases from J, the junction contained 6 bases not matched to a gene. The CDR3 DNA follows: TGTGCCAGTAGTATAGATTACAGGGGTACTAGCACAGATACGCAGTATTTT. This codes for CASSIDYRGTSTDTQYF.

In this sample, this clone turned up once. The genes are TRBV29-1 and TRBJ2-7; no firm D call. This CDR3 is 11 amino acids long. The germline V gene encodes CDR1 SQVTM and CDR2 ANQGSEA. V lost 4 bases, J lost 2 bases, and 6 bases lay in between. CDR3 sequence reads: CSVAAPYEQYF. Here the CDR3 DNA reads TGCAGCGTTGCAGCTCCCTACGAGCAGTACTTC.

The chain uses TRBV5-1 and TRBJ2-5; the D is unclear. V lost 4 bases and J lost 5, with 15 bases in between. Germline V CDR1 and CDR2: SGHRS, YFSETQ. The CDR3 is 14 amino acids. CDR3 loop: CASSPAANGETQYF. The CDR3, as DNA: TGCGCCAGCAGCCCAGCCGCAAACGGGGAGACCCAGTACTTC.

CDR3 nucleotide sequence: TGTGCCAGCAGCTTACGACAGGGGGTCGAGCAGTACTTC. Protein product: CASSLRQGVEQYF. The chain combines TRBV11-3 with TRBJ2-7; 9 bases are shared with TRBD1. V lost 2 bases to trimming and J lost 6 bases; unmatched junction nucleotides: 2. The CDR3 totals 13 residues. The germline V gene encodes CDR1 SGHNT and CDR2 YENEEA. Full variable domain (remainder filled in from reference TRBV11-3 and TRBJ2-7): EAGVVQSPRYKIIEKKQPVAFWCNPISGHNTLYWYLQNLGQGPELLIRYENEEAVDDSQLPKDRFSAERLKGVDSTLKIQPAELGDSAVYLCASSLRQGVEQYFGPGTRLTVT.

Only a few counts were recorded for this clone. CDR3 loop: CASSVSPTKETQYF. In DNA form, the CDR3 reads TGTGCCAGCAGCGTAAGCCCTACGAAAGAGACCCAGTACTTC. The rearrangement joins TRBV9 to TRBJ2-5; D unclear. Looked up from germline, CDR1 is SGDLS and CDR2 is YYNGEE. V lost 1 base to trimming and J lost 3 bases, with 10 bases between them. The CDR3 spans 14 residues.

The V call is TRBV7-2, the J call TRBJ2-5; TRBD2 might be the D (6 bases). CDR3 length equals 13 residues. With 6 bases removed from V and 2 bases from J, the gap between germline ends came to 10 bases. The germline gives CDR1 SGHTA, CDR2 FQGNSA. The CDR3 region has the DNA TGTGCCAGCAGTTGGGACTGGCAAGAGACCCAGTACTTC. This sequence encodes CASSWDWQETQYF.

Remarks on this clone: The likely explanation is a read error, given a far larger clone one base away. The V gene is TRBV28, the J gene TRBJ1-1, with TRBD1 identical over 7 bases. V was clipped by 6 bases and J by 6 bases; unmatched bases: 13. Germline V gives CDR1 MDHEN, CDR2 SYDVKM. CDR3 size: 15 residues. The CDR3 reads CASRGDIGGGPEAFF. Written as DNA, the CDR3 is TGTGCCAGCAGGGGGGATATAGGGGGCGGACCTGAAGCTTTCTTT.

The chain joins TRBV4-1 to TRBJ2-7; 7 bases line up with TRBD1. The CDR3 sequence is 17 residues long. Unmatched junction bases numbered 14, after V lost 0 bases and J lost 6 bases. The germline V gene encodes CDR1 MGHRA and CDR2 YSYEKL. The CDR3 nucleotides are TGCGCCAGCAGCCAAGATCCCCTGACAGGGAAATCGTCCGAGCAGTACTTC. Protein sequence: CASSQDPLTGKSSEQYF.

The rearrangement joins TRBV11-1 to TRBJ2-7; D is unresolved. The CDR3 is 13 amino acids. The germline V gene encodes CDR1 SGHAT and CDR2 FQDESV (reference sequence). Trimming removed 4 bases at V and 2 bases at J, with 9 bases between. The CDR3 spells CASSSDQTYEQYF. CDR3 bases: TGTGCCAGCAGCTCGGACCAAACCTACGAGCAGTACTTC.

The chain is built from TRBV7-9 and TRBJ2-7, with TRBD1 matching 10 bases. This CDR3 is built from 15 residues. Germline values: CDR1 SEHNR, CDR2 FQNEAQ (reference sequence). V gave up 3 bases and J gave up 3 bases; unmatched junction bases: 5. CDR3 DNA sequence: TGTGCCAGCAGCTTCGGACAGGGGGGGAACTACGAGCAGTACTTC. This encodes CASSFGQGGNYEQYF.

The chain combines TRBV28 with TRBJ2-1, with D uncertain. The CDR3 loop spans 15 amino acids. From germline, CDR1 is MDHEN and CDR2 SYDVKM. V lost 6 bases and J lost 2, with 14 bases in between. CDR3 protein: CASRPLDQTYNEQFF. DNA for the CDR3: TGTGCCAGCAGGCCCCTTGATCAGACCTACAATGAGCAGTTCTTC.

The chain joins TRBV11-2 to TRBJ2-7; 11 bases are shared with TRBD2. V was pared by 6 bases and J by 3 bases, with 4 bases of the junction left unmatched. The germline V gene has CDR1 SGHAT and CDR2 FQNNGV. CDR3 length equals 14 residues. The CDR3 region is CASRRLAGHYEQYF. The CDR3 DNA reads as TGTGCCAGCAGGAGACTAGCGGGGCACTACGAGCAGTACTTC.

The V call is TRBV29-1, the J call TRBJ2-7; perhaps TRBD1 as D (6 bases). This CDR3 has 14 amino acids. Germline V lookup: CDR1 SQVTM, CDR2 ANQGSEA. V shed 4 bases and J shed 3 bases, with 16 bases lying between them. In DNA form, the CDR3 reads TGCAGCGTTGTAGAACAGGGCAGGATCTACGAGCAGTACTTC. This sequence encodes CSVVEQGRIYEQYF.

This sequence joins TRBV2 and TRBJ2-1, with 9 positions matching TRBD2. This CDR3 spans 14 amino acids. CDR1 is SNHLY and CDR2 is FYNNEI in the germline V gene. J was trimmed by 7 bases and V by 4 bases; bases with no gene match: 5. CDR3 in DNA: TGTGCCAGCAGTGTGGCGGGAGGGGGAAATGAGCAGTTCTTC. It encodes CASSVAGGGNEQFF.

In nucleotides, the CDR3 is TGTGCCAGCAGCTCTGGGATTAGTGAAAAACTGTTTTTT. It specifies CASSSGISEKLFF. The chain is built from TRBV7-9 and TRBJ1-4; D is unresolved. Germline-derived CDR1 and CDR2 are SEHNR and FQNEAQ (reference sequence). Trimming took off 4 bases at V and 7 bases at J, with 10 bases between the two ends. The CDR3 totals 13 residues.

Remarks on this clone: The junction does not match germline at one end; this may be a read error. The rearrangement links TRBV6-1 to TRBJ2-7, with 10 bases lining up with TRBD2. The CDR3 consists of 15 residues. Germline CDR1 MNHNS, CDR2 SASEGT. This CDR3 is CASSEVGLAVAVNTF. For the CDR3, the DNA is TGTGCCAGCAGTGAAGTTGGACTAGCGGTCGCAGTTAATACATTC.

The rearrangement uses TRBV11-3 and TRBJ2-2; D possibly corresponds to TRBD2 (5 bases). The CDR3 contains 15 residues. Germline V gene data show CDR1 as SGHNT and CDR2 as YENEEA. The V and J ends lost 1 base and 4 bases respectively, with 10 bases between them. This CDR3 reads CASSLGGSSTGELFF. The CDR3 region has the DNA TGTGCCAGCAGCTTAGGAGGGTCGAGCACCGGGGAGCTGTTTTTT.